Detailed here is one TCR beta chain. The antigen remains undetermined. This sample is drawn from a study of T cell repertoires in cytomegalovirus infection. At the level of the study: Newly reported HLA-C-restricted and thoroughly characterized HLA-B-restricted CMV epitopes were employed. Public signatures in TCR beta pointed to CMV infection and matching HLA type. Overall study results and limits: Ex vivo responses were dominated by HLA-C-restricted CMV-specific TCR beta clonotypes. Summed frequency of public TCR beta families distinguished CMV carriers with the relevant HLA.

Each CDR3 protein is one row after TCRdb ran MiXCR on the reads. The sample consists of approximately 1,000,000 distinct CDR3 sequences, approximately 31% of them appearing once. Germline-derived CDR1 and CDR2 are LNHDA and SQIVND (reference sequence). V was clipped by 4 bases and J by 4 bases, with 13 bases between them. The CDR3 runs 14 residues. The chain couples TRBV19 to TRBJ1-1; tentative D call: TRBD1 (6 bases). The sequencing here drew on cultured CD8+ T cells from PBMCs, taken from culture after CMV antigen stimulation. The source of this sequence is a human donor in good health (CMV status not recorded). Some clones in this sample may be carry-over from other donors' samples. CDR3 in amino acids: CASSTQGYGTEAFF. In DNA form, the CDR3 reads TGTGCCAGTAGTACACAGGGATATGGCACTGAAGCTTTCTTT.